These T cell receptor beta chains were read from a single sample in a study of blood T cell repertoires in COVID-19. TCRdb's table, derived via immunoSEQ multiplex PCR, lists solely in-frame clones and lacks some. The repertoire includes under 170,000 clones, more than 80% of them detected once, and 2.2% sits in the top ten. The sample was peripheral blood. The receptors shown here come from a man in his 70s with acute or convalescent COVID-19. Both conserved end residues are part of each CDR3. Each record gives: J gene, V gene, D gene, clone size, CDR3 DNA, CDR3 protein. A D gene is named only where the DNA matches it firmly. Size is stated for part of the rows, as once, few or many counts, or as a class when the clone is expanded.

J gene: TRBJ1-2
V gene: TRBV11-3
D gene: -
clone size: -
CDR3 DNA: TGTGCCAGCAGCTTAAACCCCCAAGACAGCAAAGTATATGGCTACACCTTC
CDR3 protein: CASSLNPQDSKVYGYTF

J gene: TRBJ2-2
V gene: TRBV7-8
D gene: -
clone size: few
CDR3 DNA: TGTGCCAGCAGCTTAGGACTGCTGAACACCGGGGAGCTGTTTTTT
CDR3 protein: CASSLGLLNTGELFF

J gene: TRBJ2-7
V gene: TRBV6-5
D gene: TRBD1
clone size: -
CDR3 DNA: TGTGCCAGCAAGAGACAGGGGGCACGGGAGCAGTACTTC
CDR3 protein: CASKRQGAREQYF

J gene: TRBJ1-1
V gene: TRBV7-2
D gene: TRBD1
clone size: -
CDR3 DNA: TGTGCCAGCAGCTCCGAGGGGGCGGACACTGAAGCTTTCTTT
CDR3 protein: CASSSEGADTEAFF

J gene: TRBJ1-5
V gene: TRBV5-5
D gene: -
clone size: few
CDR3 DNA: TGTGCCAGCAGCTTAACCTGGGCCCCCCAGGGTGAGCAGCCCCAGCATTTT
CDR3 protein: CASSLTWAPQGEQPQHF

J gene: TRBJ1-5
V gene: TRBV5-1
D gene: -
clone size: -
CDR3 DNA: TGCGCCAGCAGCTTGTCCGGAGAAACCAATCAGCCCCAGCATTTT
CDR3 protein: CASSLSGETNQPQHF

J gene: TRBJ2-2
V gene: TRBV24-1
D gene: TRBD1
clone size: -
CDR3 DNA: TGTGCCACCAGTAGGGGGACAGCGAACACCGGGGAGCTGTTTTTT
CDR3 protein: CATSRGTANTGELFF

J gene: TRBJ2-3
V gene: TRBV6-5
D gene: -
clone size: -
CDR3 DNA: TGTGCCAGCAACTTAGGGAGTCTCGCAGATACGCAGTATTTT
CDR3 protein: CASNLGSLADTQYF

J gene: TRBJ2-1
V gene: TRBV21-1
D gene: -
clone size: -
CDR3 DNA: TGTGCCAGCAGCAAAGGAATTAGCGGGGGTGTGTTGGAGCAGTTCTTC
CDR3 protein: CASSKGISGGVLEQFF

J gene: TRBJ2-7
V gene: TRBV29-1
D gene: TRBD1
clone size: -
CDR3 DNA: TGCAGCGGGGCAAGGGGACAGGGCAACTACGAGCAGTACTTC
CDR3 protein: CSGARGQGNYEQYF

J gene: TRBJ1-4
V gene: TRBV7-2
D gene: TRBD1
clone size: -
CDR3 DNA: TGTGCCAGCAGCTTAGTTGGGACAGGGGGAGAAAAACTGTTTTTT
CDR3 protein: CASSLVGTGGEKLFF

J gene: TRBJ2-7
V gene: TRBV6-1
D gene: TRBD1
clone size: -
CDR3 DNA: TGTGCCAGCAGTGAAATGGTACAGGGGACCATCTACGAGCAGTACTTC
CDR3 protein: CASSEMVQGTIYEQYF

J gene: TRBJ2-1
V gene: TRBV7-9
D gene: TRBD2
clone size: -
CDR3 DNA: TGTGCCAGCAGCCCCCCGAGGGGACCGGGACTAGCCGGGCGGAATGAGCAGTTCTTC
CDR3 protein: CASSPPRGPGLAGRNEQFF

J gene: TRBJ1-6
V gene: TRBV5-1
D gene: TRBD1
clone size: -
CDR3 DNA: TGCGCCAGCAGCTCGGACAGGCGAGATAATTCACCCCTCCACTTT
CDR3 protein: CASSSDRRDNSPLHF

J gene: TRBJ2-2
V gene: TRBV6-6
D gene: -
clone size: -
CDR3 DNA: TGTGCCAGCACAAAGGGGGCGAACACCGGGGAGCTGTTTTTT
CDR3 protein: CASTKGANTGELFF

J gene: TRBJ2-3
V gene: TRBV6-5
D gene: TRBD2
clone size: once
CDR3 DNA: TGTGCCAGCAGCTCAGCTAGCGGGAGGTCAGATACGCAGTATTTT
CDR3 protein: CASSSASGRSDTQYF

J gene: TRBJ1-3
V gene: TRBV19
D gene: -
clone size: -
CDR3 DNA: TGTGCCAGTAGAGAACTCCTGAGCTCTGGAAACACCATATATTTT
CDR3 protein: CASRELLSSGNTIYF

J gene: TRBJ2-1
V gene: TRBV5-1
D gene: TRBD2
clone size: -
CDR3 DNA: TGCGCCAGCAGCTTGCCGGGACTAGCGGGAGGCCCCTCTAGAAGTGAGCAGTTCTTC
CDR3 protein: CASSLPGLAGGPSRSEQFF

J gene: TRBJ1-2
V gene: TRBV5-1
D gene: TRBD1
clone size: -
CDR3 DNA: TGCGCCAGCAGCTTGGGGGGACAGGGCGTGGGCTACACCTTC
CDR3 protein: CASSLGGQGVGYTF

J gene: TRBJ1-5
V gene: TRBV19
D gene: TRBD1
clone size: -
CDR3 DNA: TGTGCCAGTAGTATCTACTCAGGGGGAAATAGCAATCAGCCCCAGCATTTT
CDR3 protein: CASSIYSGGNSNQPQHF

J gene: TRBJ2-1
V gene: TRBV5-1
D gene: TRBD2
clone size: -
CDR3 DNA: TGCGCCAGCAGCCTGACTAGCGGGAGGCCCGGGCGGCGGGAGCAGTTCTTC
CDR3 protein: CASSLTSGRPGRREQFF

J gene: TRBJ1-4
V gene: TRBV19
D gene: -
clone size: few
CDR3 DNA: TGTGCCAGTAGTATCTCAGGGACAACTAATGAAAAACTGTTTTTT
CDR3 protein: CASSISGTTNEKLFF

J gene: TRBJ1-5
V gene: TRBV2
D gene: -
clone size: few
CDR3 DNA: TGTGCCAGCAGGGGGAGCCGGGCGGGAATTCAGCCCCAGCATTTT
CDR3 protein: CASRGSRAGIQPQHF

J gene: TRBJ2-7
V gene: TRBV2
D gene: TRBD1
clone size: -
CDR3 DNA: TGTGCCAGCAGTTCTCCGGGACAGGGGGTTTACGAGCAGTACTTC
CDR3 protein: CASSSPGQGVYEQYF

J gene: TRBJ2-7
V gene: TRBV18
D gene: -
clone size: -
CDR3 DNA: TGTGCCAGCTCACCACCCGGGACATTATCCTACGAGCAGTACTTC
CDR3 protein: CASSPPGTLSYEQYF

J gene: TRBJ1-5
V gene: TRBV9
D gene: -
clone size: -
CDR3 DNA: TGTGCCAGCAGCGTAGACAGCCACAATCAGCCCCAGCATTTT
CDR3 protein: CASSVDSHNQPQHF

J gene: TRBJ2-7
V gene: TRBV5-1
D gene: -
clone size: -
CDR3 DNA: TGCGCCAGCAGCTTGGACAGGGAGCTCTACGAGCAGTACTTC
CDR3 protein: CASSLDRELYEQYF

J gene: TRBJ2-2
V gene: TRBV28
D gene: TRBD2
clone size: -
CDR3 DNA: TGTGCCAGCAGGAGTAGCGGGAGCTCCGGGGAGCTGTTTTTT
CDR3 protein: CASRSSGSSGELFF

J gene: TRBJ2-7
V gene: TRBV6-5
D gene: -
clone size: -
CDR3 DNA: TGTGCCAGCAGTAGTGGTCGGCCGGGGGCCTACGAGCAGTACTTC
CDR3 protein: CASSSGRPGAYEQYF